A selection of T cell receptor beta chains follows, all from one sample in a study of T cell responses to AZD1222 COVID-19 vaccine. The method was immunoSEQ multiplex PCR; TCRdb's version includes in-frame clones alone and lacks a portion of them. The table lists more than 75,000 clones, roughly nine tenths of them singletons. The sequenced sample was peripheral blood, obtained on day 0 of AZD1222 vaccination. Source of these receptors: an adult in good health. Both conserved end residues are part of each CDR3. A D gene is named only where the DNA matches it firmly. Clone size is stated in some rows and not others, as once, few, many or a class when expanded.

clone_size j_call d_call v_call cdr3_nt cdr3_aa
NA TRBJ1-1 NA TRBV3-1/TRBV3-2 TGTGCCAGCAGCGGAACAGTAATCTCTGAAGCTTTCTTT CASSGTVISEAFF
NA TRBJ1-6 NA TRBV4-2 TGTGCCAGCAGCCAAGCCCAACTCGGTGAGCCCCTCCACTTT CASSQAQLGEPLHF
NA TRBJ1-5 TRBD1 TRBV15 TGTGCCACCAGCGGCCCCTCGGGACAGGGAAGCAATCAGCCCCAGCATTTT CATSGPSGQGSNQPQHF
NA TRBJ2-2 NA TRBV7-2 TGTGCCAGCAGCGCCGCTGGTACCGGGGAGCTGTTTTTT CASSAAGTGELFF
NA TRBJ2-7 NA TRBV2 TGTGCCAGCAGTGAAACACACACGAGAGTTTTC CASSETHTRVF
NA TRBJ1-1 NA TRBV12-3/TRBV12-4 TGTGCCAGCAGTTTTTCGGGGAACACTGAAGCTTTCTTT CASSFSGNTEAFF
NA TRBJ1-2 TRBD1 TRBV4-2 TGTGCCAGCAGCCAAGAGGACAGGACCGAATATGGCTACACCTTC CASSQEDRTEYGYTF
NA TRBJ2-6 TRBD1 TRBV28 TGTGCCAGCAGTTTACTCAGGACAGGATCCGGGCGTAAGTCTGGGGCCAACGTCCTGACTTTC CASSLLRTGSGRKSGANVLTF
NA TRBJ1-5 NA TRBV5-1 TGCGCCAGCAGCTCGGAGCCTCACTCGCCCCAGCATTTT CASSSEPHSPQHF
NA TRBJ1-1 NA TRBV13 TGTGCCAGCAGCTTTTTTCGCGCCCGGGGGACGAACACTGAAGCTTTCTTT CASSFFRARGTNTEAFF
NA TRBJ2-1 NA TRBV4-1 TGCGCCAGCAGTAGGGACGGAGAAGAGCAGTTCTTC CASSRDGEEQFF
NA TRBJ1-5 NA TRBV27 TGTGCCAGCAGTTCGGTTCGCAATCAGCCCCAGCATTTT CASSSVRNQPQHF
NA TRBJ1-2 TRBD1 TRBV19 TGTGCCAGCACTATGGGGGACAGGGTCTATGGCTACACCTTC CASTMGDRVYGYTF
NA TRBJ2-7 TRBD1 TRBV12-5 TGTGCTAGTGGTTTGGGGCAGGGGGCCTACGAGTACTTC CASGLGQGAYEYF
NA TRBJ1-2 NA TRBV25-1 TGTGCCAGCAGTGAATCCGACAGAAACTATGGCTACACCTTC CASSESDRNYGYTF
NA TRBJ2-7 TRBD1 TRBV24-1 TGTGCCACCAGTGATTTGCTAAATGAGCCGGAAATGAACAGGGGGCTCCTCGAGCAGTACTTC CATSDLLNEPEMNRGLLEQYF
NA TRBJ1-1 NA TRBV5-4 TGTGCCAGCAGCTTGGTAGGGGCGAACACTGAAGCTTTCTTT CASSLVGANTEAFF
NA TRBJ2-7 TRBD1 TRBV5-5 TGTGCCAGCAGTTACAGACAGGGATCCTACGAGCAGTACTTC CASSYRQGSYEQYF
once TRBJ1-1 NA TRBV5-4 TGTGCCAGCAGCCTACTCTTGGCAGCCATGAACACTGAAGCTTTCTTT CASSLLLAAMNTEAFF
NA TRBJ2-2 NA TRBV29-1 TGCAGCGTTGAGGAAGGGATCCGTTCCGGGGAGCTGTTTTTT CSVEEGIRSGELFF
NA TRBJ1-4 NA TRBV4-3 TGCGCCAGCAGCCCGGAAGGAGCGGGGAACAATGAAAAACTGTTTTTT CASSPEGAGNNEKLFF
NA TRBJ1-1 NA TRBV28 TGTGCCAGCAGTTTACCCGGACATGCCTACGAAGCTTTCTTT CASSLPGHAYEAFF
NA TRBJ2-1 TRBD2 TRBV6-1 TGTGCCAGCAGTGAAGTGAGGTGGATAGCGGGGGGGAATGAGCAGTTCTTC CASSEVRWIAGGNEQFF
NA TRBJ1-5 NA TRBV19 TGTGCCAGTAGTATAGAACCCAATCAGCCCCAGCATTTT CASSIEPNQPQHF
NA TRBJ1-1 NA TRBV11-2 TGTGCCAGCAGCTTACTGACGAACACTGAAGCTTTCTTT CASSLLTNTEAFF
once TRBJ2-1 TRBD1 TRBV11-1 TGTGCCAGCAGCTCCACGGGGACAGGGAAAAATGAGCAGTTCTTC CASSSTGTGKNEQFF
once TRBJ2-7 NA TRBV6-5 TGTGCCAGCACGACTACCGGTCGAAATTACGAGCAGTACTTC CASTTTGRNYEQYF
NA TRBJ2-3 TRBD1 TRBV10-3 TGTGCCATCAGTTACCAGGGGGAAAGCACAGATACGCAGTATTTT CAISYQGESTDTQYF
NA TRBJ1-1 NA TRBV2 TGTGCCAGCAGTGTGGGTCAGGGGCTGGCGGCTTTCTTT CASSVGQGLAAFF
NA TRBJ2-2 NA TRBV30 TGTGCCTGGAGAGGTCCTGGGACCGGGGAGCTGTTTTTT CAWRGPGTGELFF
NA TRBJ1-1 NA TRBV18 TGTGCCAGCTCACCATTAAGGAGGAACACTGAAGCTTTCTTT CASSPLRRNTEAFF
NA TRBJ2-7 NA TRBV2 TGTGCCAGCAGTGGAGAGGGGGTCTACGAGCAGTACTTC CASSGEGVYEQYF
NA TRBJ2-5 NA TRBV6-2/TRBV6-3 TGTGCCAGCAGTTACGGCAGCCGGACAGACCTAGGGGGGACCCAGTACTTC CASSYGSRTDLGGTQYF
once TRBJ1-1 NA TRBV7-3 TGTGCCAGCAGCTTAATTGGGCAGGGTGGGACTGAAGCTTTCTTT CASSLIGQGGTEAFF
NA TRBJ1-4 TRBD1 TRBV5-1 TGCGCCAGCAGCGGACAGGGGGCGAGTGAAAAACTGTTTTTT CASSGQGASEKLFF
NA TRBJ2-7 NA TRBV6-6 TGTGCCAGCAGTTACCCTGGGGCCTTAGGAGTCCACGAGCAGTACTTC CASSYPGALGVHEQYF
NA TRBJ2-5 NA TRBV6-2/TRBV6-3 TGTGCCAGCAGTTTAACGGGGGGCCGAGAGACCCAGTACTTC CASSLTGGRETQYF
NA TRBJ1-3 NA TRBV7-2 TGTGCCAGCAGCCTAGATGCTTCAACTGGAAACACCATATATTTT CASSLDASTGNTIYF
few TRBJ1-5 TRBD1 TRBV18 TGTGCCAGCTCAACGGGATTGGGACAGGCTGATCAGCCCCAGCATTTT CASSTGLGQADQPQHF
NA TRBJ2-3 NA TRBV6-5 TGTGCCAGCAGTTACTCGTGGCAGGGTGGGTCAGATACGCAGTATTTT CASSYSWQGGSDTQYF
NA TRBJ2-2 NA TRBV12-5 TGTGCTAGTGGTTTGGTACTAGGACAAGACACCGGGGAGCTGTTTTTT CASGLVLGQDTGELFF
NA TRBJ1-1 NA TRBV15 TGTGCCACCAGCAGAGATCGAACCCGGACAGCGAACACTGAAGCTTTCTTT CATSRDRTRTANTEAFF
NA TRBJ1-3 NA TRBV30 TGTGCCTGGATCGGGGGGCCTGGAAACACCATATATTTT CAWIGGPGNTIYF
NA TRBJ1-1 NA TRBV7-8 TGTGCCAGCAGCAAAGAGGGACATCCGAACACTGAAGCTTTCTTT CASSKEGHPNTEAFF
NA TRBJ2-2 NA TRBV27 TGTGCCAGCAGTTGGCTTTCCGGGGAGCTGTTTTTT CASSWLSGELFF
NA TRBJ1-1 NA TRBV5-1 TGCGCCAGCGGGGAGTCGTCTGGGGGCACTGAAGCTTTCTTT CASGESSGGTEAFF
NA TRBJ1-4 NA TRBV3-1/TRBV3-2 TGTGCCAGCAGCCAAGGGCGGGAAAAACTGTTTTTT CASSQGREKLFF
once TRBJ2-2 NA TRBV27 TGTGCCAGCAAGGCAGGGCACACCGGGGAGCTGTTTTTT CASKAGHTGELFF
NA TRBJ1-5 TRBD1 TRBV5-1 TGCGCCAGCAGCCCGGGGACAGGCGGTCGTCAGCCCCAGCATTTT CASSPGTGGRQPQHF
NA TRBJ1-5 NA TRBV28 TGTGCCTCCGAGGACAGAAGGAGCAATCAGCCCCAGCATTTT CASEDRRSNQPQHF
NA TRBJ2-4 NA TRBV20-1 TGCAGTGCTAGTCCAGGTCAAAACATTCAGTACTTC CSASPGQNIQYF